This TCR beta chain was recovered during a study of CD8+ T cells in alopecia areata. In the study overall: Administration of oral tofacitinib to treated patients was at 5 to 10 mg twice daily. The drug, tofacitinib, lasted 6 to 18 months, followed by 6 months off drug.

Of note for this clone: Its antigen is as yet unknown.

RNA was isolated and reverse transcribed to cDNA, the sequencing template. Clones were read by immunoSEQ multiplex PCR, and TCRdb kept only the in-frame ones, dropping some. This table holds 170,000 or so clones, roughly 60% found once. Unmatched junction bases numbered 9, after V lost 6 bases and J lost 8 bases. This CDR3 spans 15 amino acids. From germline, CDR1 is ENHRY and CDR2 SYGVKD. General study points: Scalp lesions, especially in alopecia totalis/universalis, had higher clonality than normal scalp.

It was from alopecia areata patients that lesional scalp punch biopsies and peripheral blood were collected. This TCR was sampled from a human donor with alopecia areata. The material was CD4+ T cells sorted from blood, obtained at week 0. The rearrangement uses TRBV10-3 and TRBJ2-1, with TRBD2 matching over 11 bases. The CDR3 reads CAIREAGTSGYEQFF. The CDR3 DNA reads as TGTGCCATCAGAGAAGCCGGGACTAGCGGATATGAGCAGTTCTTC.